This T cell receptor beta chain appears in the sequencing data of a study of beta chain features in type 1 diabetes. Study results and caveats: Among all four CD4+ subsets, Type 1 diabetes patients had TCRB CDR3s that were moderately but significantly shorter.

The sequenced template was cDNA made from the entire isolated RNA. Clones were sequenced by immunoSEQ multiplex PCR, and TCRdb holds only the in-frame ones, with some missing. The table shows about 280,000 clones, with approximately 16% occurring only once. V lost 4 bases to trimming and J lost 2 bases; unmatched junction nucleotides: 4. Per germline, CDR1 SQVTM and CDR2 ANQGSEA. The length of the CDR3 is 14 residues. This clone was recorded a few times. Its specificity is not known. The sequenced sample consisted of naive CD4+ T cells from blood. This sequence was found in a man between 18 and 29 years old with type 1 diabetes. The V and J genes are TRBV29-1 and TRBJ2-3, with 9 bases identical to TRBD2. CDR3 region: CSVVEREDTDTQYF. DNA for the CDR3: TGCAGCGTTGTGGAGCGGGAGGACACAGATACGCAGTATTTT.